One and the same sample provided the 18 T cell receptor beta chains below, sequenced in a study of T-cell memory formation after mild COVID-19. TCRdb itself ran the 5' RACE reads through MiXCR, one entry per CDR3 protein. This table holds a few hundred thousand distinct CDR3 sequences, about 24% found once. The sample was PBMCs or a T cell subset sorted from them (not recorded which). The receptors derive from an adult woman who had mild COVID-19 (a few samples of this study predate the infection). Cell type and time point are not known.

The rearrangement links TRBV4-3 to TRBJ2-2; no reliable D call. V dropped 0 bases and J dropped 0 bases, with 14 bases sitting between them. This CDR3 has 18 amino acids. CDR1 and CDR2 from the germline V gene are LGHNA and YSLEER. Here the CDR3 reads CASSQDISGEANTGELFF. DNA for the CDR3: TGCGCCAGCAGCCAAGATATCTCTGGTGAAGCGAACACCGGGGAGCTGTTTTTT.

The J gene is TRBJ1-2, the V gene TRBV20-1, with TRBD1 matching over 8 bases. Unmatched junction bases numbered 7, after V lost 5 bases and J lost 8 bases. Germline CDR1 is DFQATT and CDR2 is SNEGSKA (reference sequence). CDR3 length: 12 amino acids. For the CDR3, the DNA is TGCAGTGCTCCCCAGGGGGCAGGGGGCTACACCTTC. Translation: CSAPQGAGGYTF.

This clonotype was detected only a few times. This sequence joins TRBV2 and TRBJ2-7, with a tentative D call TRBD2 (5 bases). From germline, CDR1 is SNHLY and CDR2 FYNNEI. The CDR3 spans 11 residues. V was shortened by 7 bases and J by 6 bases, with 10 bases between the two germline ends. The CDR3 nucleotides are TGTGCCAGCATCAAAGGAGGCGAGCAGTACTTC. Translated, it gives CASIKGGEQYF.

This sequence joins TRBV7-2 and TRBJ2-1; D is possibly TRBD2 (6 bases). The germline gives CDR1 SGHTA, CDR2 FQGNSA. V was shortened by 1 base and J by 8 bases, with 15 bases between the two germline ends. The CDR3 extends over 15 amino acids. In DNA form, the CDR3 reads TGTGCCAGCAGCTTAGGTTTCGGGGGTATACATGAGCAGTTCTTC. Protein product: CASSLGFGGIHEQFF. Looking up the rest from reference TRBV7-2 and TRBJ2-1 gives the full variable domain: GAGVSQSPSNKVTEKGKDVELRCDPISGHTALYWYRQSLGQGLEFLIYFQGNSAPDKSGLPSDRFSAERTGGSVSTLTIQRTQQEDSAVYLCASSLGFGGIHEQFFGPGTRLTVL.

This chain connects TRBV12-3 or TRBV12-4 to TRBJ2-5; 9 bases fit TRBD2. V lost 6 bases, J lost 2 bases, and 13 bases stayed unmatched. The CDR3 is 17 amino acids. In DNA, the CDR3 is TGTGCCAGCAGCTCGATAAGGAGCGGGGGGCTTCAAGAGACCCAGTACTTC. Translated: CASSSIRSGGLQETQYF.

The V gene is TRBV24-1, the J gene TRBJ1-1; D gene unclear. V gave up 1 base and J gave up 6 bases, with 8 bases separating them. Per germline, CDR1 KGHDR and CDR2 SFDVKD. CDR3 length: 13 residues. The CDR3 loop is CATSDFSGAEAFF. Written as DNA, the CDR3 is TGTGCCACCAGTGATTTCTCTGGGGCTGAAGCTTTCTTT.

This chain connects TRBV7-9 to TRBJ1-1; D possibly corresponds to TRBD1 (6 bases). The CDR3 runs to 12 residues. Trimming left V 7 bases short and J 1 base short, with 7 bases between. Germline assignment: CDR1 SEHNR and CDR2 FQNEAQ (reference sequence). CDR3 DNA: TGTGCCAGCATGACAGGGAACACTGAAGCTTTCTTT. Encoded protein: CASMTGNTEAFF.

The V and J genes are TRBV9 and TRBJ2-7; the D gene is possibly TRBD1 (6 bases). Germline CDR1 SGDLS, CDR2 YYNGEE. V lost 1 base, J lost 6 bases, and 11 bases lay in between. This CDR3 contains 13 residues. CDR3: CASSVLPGAEQYF. Written as DNA, the CDR3 is TGTGCCAGCAGCGTATTACCAGGGGCCGAGCAGTACTTC.

This clonotype was detected ten times or more. The V and J genes are TRBV9 and TRBJ2-5, with 8 bases identical to TRBD2. Germline V gene sequence: CDR1 SGDLS, CDR2 YYNGEE. The ends lost 1 base at V and 3 bases at J; junction bases unmatched: 8. The CDR3 totals 16 residues. Here the CDR3 reads CASSVRPSGGKETQYF. DNA for the CDR3: TGTGCCAGCAGCGTACGACCCAGCGGGGGAAAAGAGACCCAGTACTTC.

There are a few counts of this clonotype. CDR3: CASRGLEITGELFF. The CDR3 coding sequence is TGTGCCAGCAGGGGGCTAGAGATCACCGGGGAGCTGTTTTTT. The rearrangement uses TRBV12-3 or TRBV12-4 and TRBJ2-2, with D perhaps matching TRBD1 (5 bases). The ends were cut back, 6 bases at V and 4 bases at J, with 12 bases in the middle. The CDR3 covers 14 residues.

There are a few counts of this clonotype. This chain connects TRBV7-3 to TRBJ2-3; 9 bases line up with TRBD2. The CDR3 covers 17 residues. Germline V gives CDR1 SGHTA, CDR2 FQGTGA. V gave up 1 base and J gave up 2 bases; unmatched junction bases: 7. For the CDR3, the DNA is TGTGCCAGCAGCTTAAACCCGACTAGCGGATTCACAGATACGCAGTATTTT. Amino acids: CASSLNPTSGFTDTQYF.

This chain links TRBV5-1 with TRBJ2-1; D may be TRBD2 (5 bases). The V gene lost 0 bases and the J gene lost 7 bases, with 14 bases spanning the gap. The CDR3 spans 15 residues. Looked up from germline, CDR1 is SGHRS and CDR2 is YFSETQ. CDR3 protein: CASSLDSARWNEQFF. CDR3 nucleotide sequence: TGCGCCAGCAGCTTGGATAGCGCCAGATGGAATGAGCAGTTCTTC.

This clonotype was seen a few times. V gene TRBV7-2 combines with J gene TRBJ2-1; 9 nucleotides line up with TRBD2. This CDR3 contains 17 residues. Trimming at V came to 8 bases and at J to 5 bases, leaving 16 bases not matched to a gene. Germline CDR1 is SGHTA and CDR2 is FQGNSA. This CDR3 is CASRLSAGTSLNNEQFF. The CDR3 coding sequence is TGTGCCAGCCGCCTATCGGCCGGGACTAGCCTAAACAATGAGCAGTTCTTC.

The chain employs TRBV4-2 and TRBJ1-2; D might be TRBD1 (6 bases). V shed 0 bases and J shed 4 bases, with 9 bases lying between them. This CDR3 has 14 amino acids. Per germline, CDR1 LGHNA and CDR2 YNFKEQ. The CDR3 sequence is CASSQDTGTYGYTF. The CDR3 DNA follows: TGTGCCAGCAGCCAAGATACAGGGACCTATGGCTACACCTTC.

The sample holds a few counts of this clonotype. The V and J genes are TRBV20-1 and TRBJ2-1; maybe TRBD2 (5 bases). Trimming took 3 bases from V and 8 from J, leaving 17 bases between them. The CDR3 length is 14 residues. Germline CDR1 reads DFQATT; CDR2 reads SNEGSKA (reference sequence). CDR3 nucleotides: TGCAGTGCTAGTGGTGGGAGTGGGTATTATGAGCAGTTCTTC. The encoded protein is CSASGGSGYYEQFF.

In this sample, this clonotype turned up a few times. The J gene is TRBJ2-1, the V gene TRBV5-6; tentatively, D is TRBD2 (6 bases). The germline gives CDR1 SGHDT, CDR2 YYEEEE. The CDR3 spans 16 residues. With 0 bases removed from V and 14 bases from J, the gap between germline ends came to 24 bases. This CDR3 reads CASSLGHMGVLAVEFF. CDR3 nucleotides: TGTGCCAGCAGCTTGGGGCATATGGGGGTACTAGCAGTCGAGTTCTTC.

This clonotype was found a few times. The V call is TRBV6-1, the J call TRBJ1-1; D unresolved. The CDR3 is 14 residues long. Trimming stripped 0 bases from V and 3 bases from J, with 8 bases between. CDR1 and CDR2 (germline): MNHNS, SASEGT. CDR3 nucleotides: TGTGCCAGCAGTGAAGCGCTTCAGGACACTGAAGCTTTCTTT. Its protein is CASSEALQDTEAFF.

This sequence joins TRBV5-1 and TRBJ2-3; 7 bases fit TRBD1. Trimming cost V 0 bases and J 4 bases; bases outside gene matches: 5. Per the germline V gene, CDR1 is SGHRS and CDR2 is YFSETQ. The CDR3 covers 15 residues. The CDR3 region is CASSLDRGSPDTQYF. The CDR3 DNA follows: TGCGCCAGCAGCTTGGACAGGGGATCTCCAGATACGCAGTATTTT.